Shown below are 10 T cell receptor beta chains from a single sample sequenced in a study of blood T cell repertoires in COVID-19. This table comes from immunoSEQ multiplex PCR, and its TCRdb copy is limited to in-frame clones, with some not included. The table lists about 56,000 clones, roughly 72% of them singletons. The specimen sequenced was peripheral blood. The source is a woman aged 70-85 years with COVID-19, enrolled during active disease.

The chain couples TRBV5-6 to TRBJ2-3; TRBD1 agrees at 9 bases. With V trimmed by 0 bases and J by 2 bases, 7 bases remained unmatched. The length of the CDR3 is 17 residues. The germline V gene encodes CDR1 SGHDT and CDR2 YYEEEE. DNA for the CDR3: TGTGCCAGCAGCTTGGAAGTAGGGACAGGGAACACAGATACGCAGTATTTT. It specifies CASSLEVGTGNTDTQYF. Full variable domain (remainder filled in from reference TRBV5-6 and TRBJ2-3): DAGVTQSPTHLIKTRGQQVTLRCSPKSGHDTVSWYQQALGQGPQFIFQYYEEEERQRGNFPDRFSGHQFPNYSSELNVNALLLGDSALYLCASSLEVGTGNTDTQYFGPGTRLTVL.

The chain employs TRBV2 and TRBJ2-5; perhaps TRBD1 as D (6 bases). CDR1 SNHLY and CDR2 FYNNEI come from the germline V gene. Trimming pared 5 bases from V and 5 bases from J, leaving 9 bases between. The CDR3 runs 12 residues. The CDR3 protein is CASSSGEETQYF. CDR3 coding DNA: TGTGCCAGCAGTTCAGGGGAGGAGACCCAGTACTTC.

Concerning this clone itself: It may be a read error: a sequence one base away is much more abundant. This chain uses TRBV7-3 with TRBJ1-1; weak D call: TRBD1 (5 bases). Trimming shortened V by 5 bases and J by 1 base, and 8 bases separated the two germline ends. In germline, CDR1 is SGHTA, CDR2 FQGTGA. This CDR3 is 13 amino acids long. The CDR3 DNA reads as TGTGCCAGCAGCCCGACAGCGAACACTGAAGCTTTCTTT. It specifies CASSPTANTEAFF.

This chain uses TRBV5-1 with TRBJ1-2, with TRBD1 identical over 10 bases. CDR1 and CDR2 (germline): SGHRS, YFSETQ. Trimming cost V 2 bases and J 8 bases; bases outside gene matches: 9. The CDR3 totals 15 residues. The CDR3 loop is CASSFNSGTGDGYTF. The CDR3 region has the DNA TGCGCCAGCAGCTTTAACTCCGGGACAGGGGACGGCTACACCTTC.

The V gene is TRBV15, the J gene TRBJ2-1; D perhaps matches TRBD1 (6 bases). Germline-derived CDR1 and CDR2 are LNHNV and YYDKDF (reference sequence). V lost 2 bases and J 6 bases, leaving 20 bases between the germline ends. The CDR3 has 17 amino acids. For the CDR3, the DNA is TGTGCCACCAGCAGACCCGGGACACAAAAAAGATCCAATGAGCAGTTCTTC. It specifies CATSRPGTQKRSNEQFF. Full variable domain (outside the CDR3, taken from reference TRBV15 and TRBJ2-1): DAMVIQNPRYQVTQFGKPVTLSCSQTLNHNVMYWYQQKSSQAPKLLFHYYDKDFNNEADTPDNFQSRRPNTSFCFLDIRSPGLGDTAMYLCATSRPGTQKRSNEQFFGPGTRLTVL.

The rearrangement uses TRBV7-8 and TRBJ2-7, with D perhaps TRBD1 (5 bases). The germline V gene has CDR1 SGHVS and CDR2 FQNEAQ. This CDR3 contains 12 residues. Trimming pared 4 bases from V and 6 bases from J, leaving 10 bases between. The CDR3 DNA reads TGTGCCAGCAGCTATCCAGGGTTCGAGCAGTACTTC. This sequence encodes CASSYPGFEQYF.

The V and J genes are TRBV10-3 and TRBJ2-1, with 8 bases lining up with TRBD1. V was clipped by 4 bases and J by 8 bases; unmatched bases: 10. Germline V CDR1 and CDR2: ENHRY, SYGVKD. This CDR3 has 15 amino acids. CDR3 protein: CAISGGTGLPDEQFF. The DNA of the CDR3 is TGTGCCATCAGTGGGGGGACAGGCCTCCCCGATGAGCAGTTCTTC.

The V gene is TRBV18, the J gene TRBJ2-1; 11 positions agree with TRBD2. CDR1 is KGHSH, CDR2 LQKENI, per germline. This CDR3 is built from 18 residues. The V and J ends lost 0 bases and 2 bases, in that order; junction bases with no gene match: 6. The CDR3 DNA sequence: TGTGCCAGCTCACCACCGACTAGCGGGGCCCCTACCTACAATGAGCAGTTCTTC. Its protein is CASSPPTSGAPTYNEQFF. Looking up the rest from reference TRBV18 and TRBJ2-1 gives the full variable domain: NAGVMQNPRHLVRRRGQEARLRCSPMKGHSHVYWYRQLPEEGLKFMVYLQKENIIDESGMPKERFSAEFPKEGPSILRIQQVVRGDSAAYFCASSPPTSGAPTYNEQFFGPGTRLTVL.

This clone was seen just once. The chain uses TRBV18 and TRBJ1-4, with D maybe TRBD1 (5 bases). Germline CDR1 KGHSH, CDR2 LQKENI. Trimming took 6 bases from V and 0 from J, leaving 11 bases between them. The CDR3 has 15 residues. CDR3 nucleotide sequence: TGTGCCAGCTCTCCCGACAGAACAACTAATGAAAAACTGTTTTTT. Translated, it gives CASSPDRTTNEKLFF.

V gene TRBV7-2 combines with J gene TRBJ1-2, with D possibly being TRBD1 (5 bases). Germline V gene lookup returns CDR1 SGHTA and CDR2 FQGNSA. The CDR3 covers 15 residues. V lost 5 bases and J lost 8, with 21 bases in between. CDR3 protein: CASSTSGQGWEGYTF. The CDR3 DNA follows: TGTGCCAGCAGCACCTCTGGGCAGGGCTGGGAAGGCTACACCTTC.